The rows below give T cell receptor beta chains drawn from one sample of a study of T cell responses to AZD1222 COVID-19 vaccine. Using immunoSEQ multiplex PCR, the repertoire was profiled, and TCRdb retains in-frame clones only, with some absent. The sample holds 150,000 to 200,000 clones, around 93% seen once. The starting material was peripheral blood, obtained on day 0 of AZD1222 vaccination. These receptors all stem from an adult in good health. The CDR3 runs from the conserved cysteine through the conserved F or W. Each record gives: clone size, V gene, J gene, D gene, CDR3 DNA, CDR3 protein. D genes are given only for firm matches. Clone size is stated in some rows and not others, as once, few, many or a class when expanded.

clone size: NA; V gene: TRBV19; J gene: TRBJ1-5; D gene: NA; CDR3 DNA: TGTGCCAGTAGTCCCTGGGATCAGCCCCAGCATTTT; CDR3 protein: CASSPWDQPQHF
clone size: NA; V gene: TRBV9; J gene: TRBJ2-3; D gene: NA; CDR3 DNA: TGTGCCAGCAGCGCCGCCCCGCGTGGGTGGCAGTATTTT; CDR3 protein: CASSAAPRGWQYF
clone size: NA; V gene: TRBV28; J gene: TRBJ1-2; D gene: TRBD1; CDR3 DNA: TGTGCCAGCCGGGCGCAGGGGGCGAAAGACGGCTACACCTTC; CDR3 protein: CASRAQGAKDGYTF
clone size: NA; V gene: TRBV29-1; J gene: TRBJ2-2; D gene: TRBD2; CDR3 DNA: TGCAGCGGAAGGACTAGCAGGAACACCGGGGAGCTGTTTTTT; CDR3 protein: CSGRTSRNTGELFF
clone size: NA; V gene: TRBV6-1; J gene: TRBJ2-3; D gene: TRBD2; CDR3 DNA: TGTGCCAGCAGTGAATTGGGGTTCGGTGCGGGAGGGACAGATACGCAGTATTTT; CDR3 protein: CASSELGFGAGGTDTQYF
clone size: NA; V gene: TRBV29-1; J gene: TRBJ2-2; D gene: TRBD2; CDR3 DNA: TGCAGCGTTGAAGCTCCCTTTACTCCGGGACTACGGAACACCGGGGAGCTGTTTTTT; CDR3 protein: CSVEAPFTPGLRNTGELFF
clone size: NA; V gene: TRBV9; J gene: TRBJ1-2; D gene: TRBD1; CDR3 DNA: TGTGCCAGCAGCACCCGACAGGGGAGGTATGGCTACACCTTC; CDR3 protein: CASSTRQGRYGYTF
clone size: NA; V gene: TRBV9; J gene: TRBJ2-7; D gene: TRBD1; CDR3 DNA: TGTGCCAGCAGCGTAGGGGGACAGGGACCTTTAGAGCAGTACTTC; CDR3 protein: CASSVGGQGPLEQYF
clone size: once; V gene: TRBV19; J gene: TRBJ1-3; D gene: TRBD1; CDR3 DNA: TGTGCCAGTAGCCAGGGGGCTGGAAACACCATATATTTT; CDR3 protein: CASSQGAGNTIYF
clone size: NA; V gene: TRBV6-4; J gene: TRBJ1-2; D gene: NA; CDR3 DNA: TGTGCCAGCAGCCGGGACAAGGGGTATGGCTACACCTTC; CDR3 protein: CASSRDKGYGYTF
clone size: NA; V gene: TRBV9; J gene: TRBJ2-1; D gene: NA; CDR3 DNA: TGTGCCAGCAGCAGCCGGGTCCCAACGGGTGAGCAGTTCTTC; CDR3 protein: CASSSRVPTGEQFF
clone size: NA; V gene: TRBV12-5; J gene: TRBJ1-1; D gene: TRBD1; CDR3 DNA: TGTGCTAGTGGTTTGGGGGACAGGGTGGACACTGAAGCTTTCTTT; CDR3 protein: CASGLGDRVDTEAFF
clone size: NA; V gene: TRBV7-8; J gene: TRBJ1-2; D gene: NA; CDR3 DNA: TGTGCCAGCAGCTTGGGCAGCACGAAGTCCTATGGCTACACCTTC; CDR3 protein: CASSLGSTKSYGYTF
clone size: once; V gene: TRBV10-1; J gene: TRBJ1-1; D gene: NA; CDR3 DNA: TGCGCCAGCAGTGAGTCGAGCACGAACACTGAAGCTTTCTTT; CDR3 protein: CASSESSTNTEAFF
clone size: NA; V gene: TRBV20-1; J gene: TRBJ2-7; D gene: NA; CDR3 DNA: TGCAGTGCGAGTAGCCAAAGTAGCTCCTACGAGCAGTACTTC; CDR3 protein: CSASSQSSSYEQYF
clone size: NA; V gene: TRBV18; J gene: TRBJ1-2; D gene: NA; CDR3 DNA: TGTGCCAGCTCACTCGGACAGCAAGCTAACTATGGCTACACCTTC; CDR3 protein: CASSLGQQANYGYTF
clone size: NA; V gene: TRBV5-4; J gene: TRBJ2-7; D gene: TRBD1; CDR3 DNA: TGTGCCAGCAGTGATGGACAGGGGAGGGAGCAGTACTTC; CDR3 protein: CASSDGQGREQYF
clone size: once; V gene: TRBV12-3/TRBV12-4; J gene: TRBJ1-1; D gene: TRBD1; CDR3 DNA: TGTGCCACCACAGGGGGCGTTAACACTGAAGCTTTCTTT; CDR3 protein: CATTGGVNTEAFF
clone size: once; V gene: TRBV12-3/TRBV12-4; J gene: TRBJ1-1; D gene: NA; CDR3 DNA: TGTGCCAGCAGTTTATACTTGAACACTGAAGCTTTCTTT; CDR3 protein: CASSLYLNTEAFF
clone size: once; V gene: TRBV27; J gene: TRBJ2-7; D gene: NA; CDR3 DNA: TGTGCCACCACAAGCTCCTACGAGCAGTACTTC; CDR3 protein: CATTSSYEQYF
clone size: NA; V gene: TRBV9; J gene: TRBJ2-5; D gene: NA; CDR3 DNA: TGTGCCAGCAGCGTAGCTTCCCAAGAGACCCAGTACTTC; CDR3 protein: CASSVASQETQYF
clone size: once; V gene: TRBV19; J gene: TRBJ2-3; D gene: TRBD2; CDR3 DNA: TGTGCCAGTAGTATAGACCGCGGGACTAGCGGCACAGATACGCAGTATTTT; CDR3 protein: CASSIDRGTSGTDTQYF